Below are 14 T cell receptor beta chains sequenced from a single sample in a study of blood T cell repertoires in COVID-19. The method was immunoSEQ multiplex PCR; TCRdb's version includes in-frame clones alone and lacks a portion of them. The profile shows roughly 150,000 clones, around 84% of them singletons. Material for sequencing was PBMCs or T cells enriched from blood (not recorded which). Receptors originate from a man aged 50 to 59 who had recovered from COVID-19.

The chain is built from TRBV5-8 and TRBJ1-1, with 8 bases matching TRBD1. The CDR3 length is 14 residues. The ends lost 4 bases at V and 11 bases at J; junction bases unmatched: 13. The germline V gene encodes CDR1 SGHTS and CDR2 YDEGEE. The chain's CDR3 is CASSPGQAQRMAFF. CDR3 DNA sequence: TGTGCCAGCAGCCCGGGACAGGCGCAACGTATGGCTTTCTTT. The variable domain in full, with the rest retrieved from reference TRBV5-8 and TRBJ1-1, is EAGVTQSPTHLIKTRGQQATLRCSPISGHTSVYWYQQALGLGLQFLLWYDEGEERNRGNFPPRFSGRQFPNYSSELNVNALELEDSALYLCASSPGQAQRMAFFGQGTRLTVV.

This chain links TRBV18 with TRBJ1-3; D remains unclear. V was trimmed by 3 bases and J by 0 bases, leaving 12 bases between them. The CDR3 loop spans 16 amino acids. Germline CDR1 reads KGHSH; CDR2 reads LQKENI. CDR3 coding DNA: TGTGCCAGCTCACCCCGGAGGTTGAGCTCTGGAAACACCATATATTTT. Translated, it gives CASSPRRLSSGNTIYF.

The chain links TRBV7-8 to TRBJ2-1, with 8 positions matching TRBD2. The ends lost 3 bases at V and 8 bases at J; junction bases unmatched: 21. CDR3 length equals 19 residues. Germline CDR1 reads SGHVS; CDR2 reads FQNEAQ. This chain's CDR3 is CASSLERLATLTPGDEQFF. As DNA, the CDR3 is TGTGCCAGCAGCTTGGAAAGACTAGCGACTTTGACCCCCGGCGATGAGCAGTTCTTC. The whole variable domain, filled in from reference TRBV7-8 and TRBJ2-1, reads GAGVSQSPRYKVAKRGQDVALRCDPISGHVSLFWYQQALGQGPEFLTYFQNEAQLDKSGLPSDRFFAERPEGSVSTLKIQRTQQEDSAVYLCASSLERLATLTPGDEQFFGPGTRLTVL.

The chain combines TRBV10-3 with TRBJ2-5, with 12 bases that match TRBD1. The CDR3 consists of 15 residues. Germline V lookup: CDR1 ENHRY, CDR2 SYGVKD. J lost 4 bases, V lost 6 bases, and 6 bases had no gene match. The CDR3 sequence is CAISGDRGLLETQYF. The CDR3 nucleotides are TGTGCCATCAGCGGGGACAGGGGGCTTTTAGAGACCCAGTACTTC.

This clone was observed a single time. This chain links TRBV19 with TRBJ1-5, with a possible D match to TRBD1 (5 bases). The CDR3 is 16 amino acids. The germline V gene encodes CDR1 LNHDA and CDR2 SQIVND (reference sequence). V lost 2 bases to trimming and J lost 0 bases, with 11 bases between them. The CDR3 here is CASSIRGRDSNQPQHF. CDR3 DNA: TGTGCCAGTAGTATACGGGGGAGAGATAGCAATCAGCCCCAGCATTTT.

The chain is built from TRBV7-9 and TRBJ1-1; 7 bases map to TRBD1. Germline V lookup: CDR1 SEHNR, CDR2 FQNEAQ (reference sequence). V lost 5 bases, J lost 4 bases, and 10 bases stayed unmatched. The CDR3 is 15 residues long. Here the CDR3 reads CASSPQGGPVTEAFF. CDR3 nucleotide sequence: TGTGCCAGCAGCCCCCAGGGGGGCCCGGTCACTGAAGCTTTCTTT.

V is TRBV6-5 and J is TRBJ1-6; D might be TRBD1 (5 bases). The V end lost 4 bases, the J end lost 1 base, and 8 bases lay between the germline ends. This CDR3 contains 15 residues. Germline V gene lookup returns CDR1 MNHEY and CDR2 SVGAGI. The chain's CDR3 is CASSSQVSYNSPLHF. In DNA, the CDR3 is TGTGCCAGCAGTTCACAGGTTTCCTATAATTCACCCCTCCACTTT.

The table lists this clone with a few counts. The CDR3 DNA sequence: TGTGCCAGCAGCCAAGATAGTGGCAGGTTTGGAAACACCATATATTTT. This gives the protein CASSQDSGRFGNTIYF. The rearrangement links TRBV4-2 to TRBJ1-3; D remains ambiguous. Germline V gene sequence: CDR1 LGHNA, CDR2 YNFKEQ. V gave up 0 bases and J gave up 3 bases, with 12 bases separating them. This CDR3 is 16 amino acids long.

The chain employs TRBV18 and TRBJ1-1; a possible D gene is TRBD1 (5 bases). The germline V gene has CDR1 KGHSH and CDR2 LQKENI. The length of the CDR3 is 14 residues. V lost 2 bases, J lost 1 base, and 8 bases lay in between. CDR3 sequence (DNA): TGTGCCAGCTCACCAGCCAGGGAGAACACTGAAGCTTTCTTT. Encoded protein: CASSPARENTEAFF.

V gene TRBV10-3 combines with J gene TRBJ2-3; D is perhaps TRBD2 (6 bases). V shed 0 bases and J shed 3 bases, with 7 bases lying between them. Germline V gene lookup returns CDR1 ENHRY and CDR2 SYGVKD. The CDR3 loop spans 14 amino acids. The CDR3 DNA sequence: TGTGCCATCAGTGAGTCCGGGGGTACAGATACGCAGTATTTT. Encoded protein: CAISESGGTDTQYF.

The rearrangement joins TRBV7-9 to TRBJ1-1; 12 bases fit TRBD1. Germline loops: CDR1 SEHNR, CDR2 FQNEAQ (reference sequence). J lost 7 bases, V lost 7 bases, and 16 bases had no gene match. The CDR3 is 17 residues long. In DNA, the CDR3 is TGTGCCAGCATCACTCGGGGGGACAGGGGGCTAGTCGGTGAAGCTTTCTTT. This gives the protein CASITRGDRGLVGEAFF.

V and J are TRBV3-1 (or the pseudogene TRBV3-2) and TRBJ1-3; D uncertain. The CDR3 consists of 14 residues. Deletions cut 3 bases from V and 0 bases from J, with 6 bases between. The germline V gene encodes CDR1 LGHDT and CDR2 YNNKEL (reference sequence). CDR3 sequence (DNA): TGTGCCAGCAGCCAGCAGGACTCTGGAAACACCATATATTTT. Translated, it gives CASSQQDSGNTIYF.

The chain links TRBV3-1 (or the pseudogene TRBV3-2) to TRBJ1-2; D is possibly TRBD1 (5 bases). V was clipped by 2 bases and J by 7 bases, with 14 bases between them. Germline CDR1 is LGHDT and CDR2 is YNNKEL (reference sequence). The CDR3 sequence is 14 residues long. CDR3 nucleotides: TGTGCCAGCAGCCAATGGGCAGGGTGGGGTGGCTACACCTTC. The encoded protein is CASSQWAGWGGYTF.

The chain uses TRBV18 and TRBJ1-2; tentatively, D is TRBD1 (5 bases). V lost 3 bases and J lost 4, with 12 bases in between. CDR1 KGHSH and CDR2 LQKENI come from the germline V gene. There are 14 residues in the CDR3. CDR3 amino acids: CASSPTTDSYGYTF. CDR3 nucleotide sequence: TGTGCCAGCTCACCTACGACTGACAGCTATGGCTACACCTTC.